The 8 T cell receptor beta chains reported below all come from one sample, sequenced in a study of shared T cell receptors in the human thymus. The data were produced by immunoSEQ multiplex PCR, yet TCRdb's version contains in-frame clones alone and is incomplete. The data hold approximately 730,000 clones, with approximately 83% observed a single time. The sample was also reused in another study, on human thymus T cells.

The source material was thymocytes. These receptors came from a girl less than two years old with a congenital heart defect.

This clone was seen once. The chain joins TRBV15 to TRBJ1-5; a weak D match, TRBD1 (5 bases). Per the germline V gene, CDR1 is LNHNV and CDR2 is YYDKDF (reference sequence). Trimming cost V 0 bases and J 7 bases, with 13 bases left between them. The length of the CDR3 is 15 residues. CDR3 DNA: TGTGCCACCAGCAGAGATTCAGGGCGTCGCCAGCCCCAGCATTTT. It encodes CATSRDSGRRQPQHF. The variable domain in full, with the rest retrieved from reference TRBV15 and TRBJ1-5, is DAMVIQNPRYQVTQFGKPVTLSCSQTLNHNVMYWYQQKSSQAPKLLFHYYDKDFNNEADTPDNFQSRRPNTSFCFLDIRSPGLGDTAMYLCATSRDSGRRQPQHFGDGTRLSIL.

The chain combines TRBV6-5 with TRBJ1-6; D not certain. The CDR3 consists of 13 residues. Germline V gene lookup returns CDR1 MNHEY and CDR2 SVGAGI. V gave up 8 bases and J gave up 7 bases, with 12 bases separating them. CDR3 nucleotides: TGTGCCAGCCGTGCGGCTCTAAATTCACCCCTCCACTTT. Protein product: CASRAALNSPLHF.

The chain has TRBV27 and TRBJ2-7; 8 bases map to TRBD1. V lost 10 bases, J lost 7 bases, and 9 bases stayed unmatched. The CDR3 is 12 amino acids. Germline V lookup: CDR1 MNHEY, CDR2 SMNVEV (reference sequence). CDR3 DNA: TGTGCCATACGGACAGGGACGAATGAGCAGTACTTC. Protein product: CAIRTGTNEQYF.

J is TRBJ2-1 and V is TRBV5-5; 11 nucleotides agree with TRBD2. The CDR3 length is 19 residues. The germline V gene has CDR1 SGHKS and CDR2 YYEKEE (reference sequence). With V trimmed by 1 base and J by 0 bases, 9 bases remained unmatched. CDR3 nucleotide sequence: TGTGCCAGCAGCTTGAAGTCTAGCGGGGGGATGAGCTCCTACAATGAGCAGTTCTTC. Amino acids: CASSLKSSGGMSSYNEQFF.

The chain couples TRBV5-5 to TRBJ2-7, with D possibly being TRBD2 (6 bases). Trimming shortened V by 5 bases and J by 0 bases, and 18 bases separated the two germline ends. The V gene's germline CDR1 is SGHKS and CDR2 YYEKEE (reference sequence). The CDR3 covers 16 residues. The DNA of the CDR3 is TGTGCCAGCAGGCCCGAAACGGGGGATCTCTCCTACGAGCAGTACTTC. It specifies CASRPETGDLSYEQYF.

CDR3 in DNA: TGTGCCAGCAGTCCATCGACAGGGGAATGGAACACTGAAGCTTTCTTT. Protein product: CASSPSTGEWNTEAFF. The chain employs TRBV27 and TRBJ1-1; 8 nucleotides align to TRBD1. CDR3 length equals 16 residues. Germline V gene lookup returns CDR1 MNHEY and CDR2 SMNVEV (reference sequence). V lost 5 bases to trimming and J lost 1 base; unmatched junction nucleotides: 9.

The V and J genes are TRBV19 and TRBJ2-5, with D possibly TRBD2 on 5 matching bases. This CDR3 is built from 16 residues. Trimming took 8 bases from V and 2 from J, leaving 21 bases between them. From germline, CDR1 is LNHDA and CDR2 SQIVND (reference sequence). The CDR3 bases are TGTGCCAGTGCGCTAGGCGGGCGTCCACCACAAGAGACCCAGTACTTC. This translates into CASALGGRPPQETQYF.

J is TRBJ1-6 and V is TRBV7-9, with unresolved D. The CDR3 length is 17 residues. Germline CDR1 SEHNR, CDR2 FQNEAQ (reference sequence). V dropped 5 bases and J dropped 4 bases, with 18 bases sitting between them. DNA of the CDR3: TGTGCCAGCAGCCTCCGGGCCGCGGGGTATTATAATTCACCCCTCCACTTT. As protein: CASSLRAAGYYNSPLHF.